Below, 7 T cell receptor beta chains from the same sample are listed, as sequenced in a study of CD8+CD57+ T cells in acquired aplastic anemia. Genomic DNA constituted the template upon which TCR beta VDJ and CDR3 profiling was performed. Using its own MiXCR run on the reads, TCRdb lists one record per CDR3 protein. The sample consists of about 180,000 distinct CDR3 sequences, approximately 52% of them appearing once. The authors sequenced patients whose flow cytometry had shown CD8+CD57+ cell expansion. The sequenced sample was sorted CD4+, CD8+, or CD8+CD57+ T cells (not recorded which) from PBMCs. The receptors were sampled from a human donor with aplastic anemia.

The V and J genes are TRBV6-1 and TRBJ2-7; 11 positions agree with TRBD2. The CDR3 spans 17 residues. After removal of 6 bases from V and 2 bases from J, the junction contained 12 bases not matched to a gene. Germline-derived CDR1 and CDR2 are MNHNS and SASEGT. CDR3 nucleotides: TGTGCCAGCAGGAGAGAGTCTAGCGGGGGGTACGCCTACGAGCAGTACTTC. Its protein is CASRRESSGGYAYEQYF.

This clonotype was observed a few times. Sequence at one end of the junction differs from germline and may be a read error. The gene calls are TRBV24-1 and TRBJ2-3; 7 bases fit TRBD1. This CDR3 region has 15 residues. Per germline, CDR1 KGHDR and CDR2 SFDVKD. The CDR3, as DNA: TGTGTCACCAGTGGTTCAGGGGGTCAGACAGATACGCAGTATTTT. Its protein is CVTSGSGGQTDTQYF.

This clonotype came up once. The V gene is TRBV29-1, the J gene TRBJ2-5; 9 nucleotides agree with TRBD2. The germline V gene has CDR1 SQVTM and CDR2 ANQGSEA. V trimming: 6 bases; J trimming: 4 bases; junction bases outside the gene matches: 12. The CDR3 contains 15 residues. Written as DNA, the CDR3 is TGCAGCGTGGGGTCAGCGGGAGGAGGTGGAGAGACCCAGTACTTC. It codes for CSVGSAGGGGETQYF.

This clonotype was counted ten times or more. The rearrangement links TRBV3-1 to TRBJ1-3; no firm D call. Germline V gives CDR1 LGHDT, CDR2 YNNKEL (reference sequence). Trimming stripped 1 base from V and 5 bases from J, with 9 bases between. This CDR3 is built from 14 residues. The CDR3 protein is CASSQAEGRNTIYF. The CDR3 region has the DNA TGTGCCAGCAGCCAAGCGGAAGGGAGAAACACCATATATTTT.

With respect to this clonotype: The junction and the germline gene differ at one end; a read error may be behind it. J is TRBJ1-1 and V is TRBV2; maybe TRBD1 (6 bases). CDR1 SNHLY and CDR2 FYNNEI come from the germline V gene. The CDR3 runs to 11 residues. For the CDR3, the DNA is TGTGCCAGCAGTGTAGATCAGGGGATAGCCTTT. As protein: CASSVDQGIAF.

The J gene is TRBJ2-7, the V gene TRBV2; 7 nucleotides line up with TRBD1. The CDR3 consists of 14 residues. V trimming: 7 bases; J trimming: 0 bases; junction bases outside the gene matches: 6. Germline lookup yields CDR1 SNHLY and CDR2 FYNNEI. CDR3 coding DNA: TGTGCCAGCAATTCACAGGGGAGCTCCTACGAGCAGTACTTC. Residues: CASNSQGSSYEQYF.

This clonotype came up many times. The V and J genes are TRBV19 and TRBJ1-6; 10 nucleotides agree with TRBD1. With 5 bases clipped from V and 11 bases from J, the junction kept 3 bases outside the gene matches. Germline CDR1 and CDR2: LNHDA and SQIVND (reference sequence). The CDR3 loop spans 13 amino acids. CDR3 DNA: TGTGCCAGTAGTGCGGGACAGGGGACACCCCTCCACTTT. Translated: CASSAGQGTPLHF.